Shown below are 9 T cell receptor beta chains from a single sample sequenced in a study of response to subunit inactivated influenza vaccine. From the RT-PCR reads, TCRdb called clonotypes with MiXCR, one entry per CDR3 protein. The sample carries 500,000 to 600,000 distinct CDR3 sequences, 11% recorded once. These records were also assigned to another study, of T cells expressing NK-cell markers. According to that study: TCR beta cDNA was made by 5'RACE template switching with UMIs.

Sequenced material: PBMCs from blood, taken on the day of vaccination. These receptors originate from a middle-aged man who received an inactivated influenza vaccine.

This clonotype was observed many times. The rearrangement joins TRBV20-1 to TRBJ2-5; D is tentatively TRBD1 or TRBD2 (5 bases each). This CDR3 comprises 15 residues. Trimming pared 6 bases from V and 9 bases from J, leaving 26 bases between. Germline assignment: CDR1 DFQATT and CDR2 SNEGSKA (reference sequence). The CDR3 sequence: CSASETRAGHRSQYF. CDR3 in DNA: TGCAGTGCCTCTGAGACCAGGGCGGGCCATCGGTCCCAGTACTTC.

This clonotype was found a few times. V is TRBV12-3 or TRBV12-4 and J is TRBJ1-1; D is uncertain. Trimming left V 6 bases short and J 1 base short, with 6 bases between. This CDR3 is built from 12 residues. CDR3 sequence (DNA): TGTGCCAGCAGGGCAGCGAACACTGAAGCTTTCTTT. Protein: CASRAANTEAFF.

This clonotype was counted a few times. This chain joins TRBV16 and TRBJ2-3; maybe TRBD2 (6 bases). Germline V lookup: CDR1 KGHSY, CDR2 FQNENV. The CDR3 has 14 residues. V dropped 2 bases and J dropped 3 bases, with 9 bases sitting between them. The CDR3 reads CASSQPGGTDTQYF. The CDR3 nucleotides read TGTGCCAGCAGCCAACCCGGGGGTACAGATACGCAGTATTTT.

This chain uses TRBV3-1 with TRBJ1-5, with TRBD1 matching 8 bases. Looked up from germline, CDR1 is LGHDT and CDR2 is YNNKEL (reference sequence). Trimming removed 1 base from V and 7 bases from J; junction bases left unmatched: 6. The CDR3 loop spans 15 amino acids. The CDR3 DNA sequence: TGTGCCAGCAGCCAAGGACAGGGGCTGGGCCAGCCCCAGCATTTT. It encodes CASSQGQGLGQPQHF.

This clonotype has only a few counts. The chain has TRBV27 and TRBJ2-2; TRBD2 aligns across 11 bases. CDR3 length: 20 residues. Trimming cost V 0 bases and J 6 bases; bases outside gene matches: 15. Germline loops: CDR1 MNHEY, CDR2 SMNVEV (reference sequence). The CDR3 loop reads CASSLSQIPTSGRYAGELFF. The CDR3 coding sequence is TGTGCCAGCAGTTTATCCCAAATCCCCACTAGCGGGAGATATGCCGGGGAGCTGTTTTTT.

The V gene is TRBV7-2, the J gene TRBJ2-5, with 15 bases that match TRBD2. Germline loops: CDR1 SGHTA, CDR2 FQGNSA. V lost 5 bases to trimming and J lost 5 bases; unmatched junction nucleotides: 6. The CDR3 spans 16 residues. The CDR3 reads CASSTRTSGRGETQYF. In DNA, the CDR3 is TGTGCCAGCAGCACCCGGACTAGCGGGAGGGGGGAGACCCAGTACTTC.

J is TRBJ2-3 and V is TRBV5-1; D is possibly TRBD2 (5 bases). Trimming stripped 3 bases from V and 5 bases from J, with 10 bases between. The CDR3 is 13 residues long. Germline CDR1 reads SGHRS; CDR2 reads YFSETQ. This CDR3 is CASSSRARDTQYF. In nucleotides, the CDR3 is TGCGCCAGCAGCTCGAGGGCGAGAGATACGCAGTATTTT.

This clonotype was observed a few times. This chain joins TRBV6-5 and TRBJ2-2, with 8 bases fitting TRBD1. The CDR3 covers 16 residues. Trimming at V came to 3 bases and at J to 6 bases, leaving 9 bases not matched to a gene. Germline V gives CDR1 MNHEY, CDR2 SVGAGI. CDR3 amino acids: CASSYRGQEVPGELFF. DNA of the CDR3: TGTGCCAGCAGTTATAGGGGACAGGAGGTACCCGGGGAGCTGTTTTTT.

V is TRBV5-1 and J is TRBJ2-2, with D hard to call. Trimming shortened V by 0 bases and J by 2 bases, and 8 bases separated the two germline ends. The CDR3 has 15 amino acids. Per the germline V gene, CDR1 is SGHRS and CDR2 is YFSETQ. The CDR3: CASSLGYRNTGELFF. In nucleotides, the CDR3 is TGCGCCAGCAGCTTGGGTTACAGAAACACCGGGGAGCTGTTTTTT.